This T cell receptor beta chain originates from a study of blood T cell repertoires in COVID-19. Study details: There were acute and convalescent COVID-19 samples, and they came from the United States, Italy and Spain. T cells, B-cell-depleted T cells, or PBMCs supplied cDNA or gDNA.

Authors' data handling: From reference gene primer amplification, estimates of nucleated cell counts were derived. The method was immunoSEQ multiplex PCR; TCRdb's version includes in-frame clones alone and lacks a portion of them. V and J calls and clone size follow that table, whereas D and trimming were derived from the DNA. Altogether about 400,000 clones are present, about 88% being singletons, with the ten largest covering over 2.5%. The germline gives CDR1 SGHRS, CDR2 YFSETQ. The CDR3 contains 17 residues. V was pared by 4 bases and J by 2 bases, with 12 bases of the junction left unmatched. The origin of this receptor is a human donor in a cohort sampled during active COVID-19. The sample taken for sequencing was peripheral blood. The chain carries TRBV5-1 and TRBJ2-1; the match to TRBD2 covers 7 bases. The DNA for the CDR3 is TGCGCCAGCAGCCCCACGCAACTAGCGCCAGCCTACAATGAGCAGTTCTTC. This codes for CASSPTQLAPAYNEQFF.